These 2 T cell receptor beta chains originate from one sample sequenced in a study of T cells in Graves' hyperthyroidism and ophthalmopathy. TCR beta CDR3 region amplification was performed from RNA transcripts. First-round RT-PCR with HTBI primers amplified the TCR CDR3 region. TCRdb itself ran the multiplex PCR reads through MiXCR, one entry per CDR3 protein. The profile shows around 690,000 distinct CDR3 sequences, approximately 15% of them singletons. The sample comprised blood. The source is a man over 45 with Graves' hyperthyroidism.

This clonotype was picked up many times. The chain links TRBV20-1 to TRBJ2-7; 12 bases are a match to TRBD2. V was pared by 2 bases and J by 0 bases, with 2 bases of the junction left unmatched. The CDR3 sequence is 15 residues long. Germline V gene sequence: CDR1 DFQATT, CDR2 SNEGSKA (reference sequence). The chain's CDR3 is CSARRTSGTSYEQYF. Written as DNA, the CDR3 is TGCAGTGCTAGAAGGACTAGCGGGACCTCCTACGAGCAGTACTTC.

To note about this clonotype: A read error may explain this, as a much larger clone is one base away. The chain links TRBV5-1 to TRBJ1-4; perhaps TRBD1 as D (6 bases). This CDR3 comprises 15 residues. The germline gives CDR1 SGHRS, CDR2 YFSETQ. The CDR3 region is CASSLLGTSNDKLFF. The CDR3 DNA sequence: TGCGCCAGCAGCTTGCTCGGGACAAGTAATGATAAACTGTTTTTT.